Listed below are T cell receptor beta chains from one sample, sequenced in a study of post-analysis software for immune sequencing data. One entry per CDR3 protein results from TCRdb running MiXCR on the PCR reads. The sample records around 400,000 distinct CDR3 sequences, 39% being singletons. Specimen: blood. The source of these receptors is a girl aged 2 to 10 with multiple sclerosis. CDR3s include the opening cysteine and the closing phenylalanine or tryptophan. The D gene is left open where the match is weak. Rows give clone size only sometimes, using once, few, many, or a class for an expanded clone.

d_call,clone_size,v_call,j_call,cdr3_aa,cdr3_nt
NA,NA,TRBV15,TRBJ1-2,CATSRDKGSYGYTF,TGTGCCACCAGCAGAGATAAGGGGAGCTATGGCTACACCTTC
NA,few,TRBV29-1,TRBJ1-2,CSCRGLGGYTF,TGCAGCTGCCGGGGGCTCGGTGGCTACACCTTC
NA,NA,TRBV21-1,TRBJ1-5,CASSKHGSNQPQHF,TGTGCCAGCAGCAAACACGGTAGCAATCAGCCCCAGCATTTT
TRBD1,few,TRBV29-1,TRBJ1-4,CSAFETGGQEKLFF,TGCAGCGCTTTCGAGACAGGGGGCCAGGAAAAACTGTTTTTT
NA,NA,TRBV20-1,TRBJ2-7,CSARGYRRTSYEQYF,TGCAGTGCTAGAGGCTACCGGCGGACCTCCTACGAGCAGTACTTC
TRBD1,NA,TRBV20-1,TRBJ2-1,CSASAPGQGSYNEQFF,TGCAGTGCTAGTGCCCCCGGACAGGGCTCCTACAATGAGCAGTTCTTC
NA,NA,TRBV7-2,TRBJ1-2,CASRPGPGYGYTF,TGTGCCAGCAGGCCCGGGCCCGGCTACGGCTACACCTTC
NA,many,TRBV10-3,TRBJ2-1,CAISGGTTYNEQFF,TGTGCCATCAGTGGAGGGACAACCTACAATGAGCAGTTCTTC
NA,few,TRBV2,TRBJ1-5,CASSEAGLQPQHF,TGTGCCAGCAGTGAGGCAGGGCTTCAGCCCCAGCATTTT
NA,NA,TRBV5-1,TRBJ2-7,CASSLADTVILEQYF,TGCGCCAGCAGCTTGGCCGACACCGTCATCCTCGAGCAGTACTTC
TRBD2,NA,TRBV6-6,TRBJ2-3,CASSWTSEPDTQYF,TGTGCCAGCAGTTGGACTAGCGAGCCAGATACGCAGTATTTT
NA,NA,TRBV20-1,TRBJ2-3,CSAAIGVNRPDTQYF,TGCAGTGCGGCGATTGGGGTAAATCGCCCAGATACGCAGTATTTT
TRBD2,NA,TRBV11-2,TRBJ2-1,CASSLDPGLAGDEQFF,TGTGCCAGCAGCTTAGATCCGGGACTAGCGGGGGATGAGCAGTTCTTC
TRBD1,NA,TRBV11-2,TRBJ2-7,CASSEDRPGGYKQYF,TGTGCCAGCAGTGAGGACAGGCCGGGCGGATACAAGCAGTACTTC
NA,NA,TRBV20-1,TRBJ2-7,CSARGQDHYEQYF,TGCAGTGCTAGAGGGCAGGACCACTACGAGCAGTACTTC
NA,NA,TRBV5-5,TRBJ2-5,CASSFRQDTQETQYF,TGTGCCAGCAGCTTCCGACAGGACACCCAAGAGACCCAGTACTTC
NA,NA,TRBV28,TRBJ2-7,CASSSTGAVSYEQYF,TGTGCCAGCAGTTCCACCGGGGCAGTCTCCTACGAGCAGTACTTC
NA,NA,TRBV20-1,TRBJ2-5,CSANRFRRSQETQYF,TGCAGTGCTAACCGCTTCCGGCGCTCCCAAGAGACCCAGTACTTC
TRBD1,NA,TRBV7-9,TRBJ1-1,CASSATGEVTEAFF,TGTGCCAGCAGCGCTACAGGGGAAGTTACTGAAGCTTTCTTT
NA,few,TRBV12-3/TRBV12-4,TRBJ1-4,CASGLGRGYNEKLFF,TGTGCCAGCGGATTGGGGAGAGGTTATAATGAAAAACTGTTTTTT
TRBD2,few,TRBV29-1,TRBJ2-7,CSVEDLEGGNYEQYF,TGCAGCGTTGAAGATCTCGAGGGAGGGAACTACGAGCAGTACTTC
TRBD2,few,TRBV20-1,TRBJ2-1,CSARDPGLAGLYNEQFF,TGCAGTGCTAGAGATCCGGGCCTAGCGGGACTCTACAATGAGCAGTTCTTC
NA,NA,TRBV4-3,TRBJ2-3,CASSQDFDTTDTQYF,TGCGCCAGCAGCCAAGATTTCGATACGACAGATACGCAGTATTTT
TRBD2,many,TRBV14,TRBJ2-1,CASSPSSGRAFDEQFF,TGTGCCAGCAGCCCGTCTAGCGGGAGGGCCTTCGATGAGCAGTTCTTC
TRBD2,NA,TRBV9,TRBJ2-1,CASSPPSGSINEQFF,TGTGCCAGCAGCCCCCCGAGCGGGAGTATAAATGAGCAGTTCTTC
NA,NA,TRBV5-1,TRBJ2-7,CASILSPGTPYEQYF,TGCGCCAGCATCCTCTCGCCCGGGACACCCTACGAGCAGTACTTC
TRBD1,NA,TRBV12-3/TRBV12-4,TRBJ1-5,CASSRDRSDQPQHF,TGTGCCAGCAGTCGGGACAGGTCGGATCAGCCCCAGCATTTT
NA,few,TRBV5-1,TRBJ2-3,CASSLEVGDTQYF,TGCGCCAGCAGCTTGGAGGTCGGAGATACGCAGTATTTT
TRBD2,NA,TRBV6-6,TRBJ2-5,CASSKRLAGGRETQYF,TGTGCCAGCAGTAAAAGACTAGCGGGAGGTCGAGAGACCCAGTACTTC
TRBD1,few,TRBV27,TRBJ1-5,CASPKGAKRDFSNQPQHF,TGTGCCAGCCCCAAGGGGGCAAAACGAGATTTTAGCAATCAGCCCCAGCATTTT
TRBD1,NA,TRBV4-3,TRBJ1-2,CASSQLYRDRVFGGYTF,TGCGCCAGCAGCCAACTGTACCGGGACAGAGTCTTCGGTGGCTACACCTTC
NA,few,TRBV5-1,TRBJ1-1,CASSLRGAGNTEAFF,TGCGCCAGCAGCTTGCGGGGGGCAGGGAACACTGAAGCTTTCTTT
NA,NA,TRBV29-1,TRBJ2-7,CSVELAGKGYEQYF,TGCAGCGTTGAATTGGCAGGAAAGGGATACGAGCAGTACTTC
NA,few,TRBV10-3,TRBJ2-5,CAISGGSRETQYF,TGTGCCATCAGCGGGGGAAGTCGGGAGACCCAGTACTTC
NA,NA,TRBV12-3/TRBV12-4,TRBJ1-5,CASSINPPSDNQPQHF,TGTGCCAGCAGCATTAATCCGCCCTCGGATAATCAGCCCCAGCATTTT
NA,NA,TRBV20-1,TRBJ2-7,CSARDTGPAYEQYF,TGCAGTGCTAGAGATACGGGACCAGCCTACGAGCAGTACTTC
NA,NA,TRBV20-1,TRBJ2-2,CSAPYTGELFF,TGCAGTGCACCCTACACCGGGGAGCTGTTTTTT